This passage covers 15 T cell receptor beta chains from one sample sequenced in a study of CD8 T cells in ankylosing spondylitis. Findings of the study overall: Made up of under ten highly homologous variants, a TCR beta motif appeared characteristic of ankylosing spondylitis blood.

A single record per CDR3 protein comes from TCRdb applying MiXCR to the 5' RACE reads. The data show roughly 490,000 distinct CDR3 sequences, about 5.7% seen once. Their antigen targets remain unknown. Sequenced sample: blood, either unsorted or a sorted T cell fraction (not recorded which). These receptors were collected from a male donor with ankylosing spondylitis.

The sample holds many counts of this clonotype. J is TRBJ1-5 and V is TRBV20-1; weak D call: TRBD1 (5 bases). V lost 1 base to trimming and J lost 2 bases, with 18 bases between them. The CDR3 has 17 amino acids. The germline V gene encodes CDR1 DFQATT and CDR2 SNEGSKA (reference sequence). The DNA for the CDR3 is TGCAGTGCTAGAGCCGGGGCGGCCCCTTTTGGCAATCAGCCCCAGCATTTT. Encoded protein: CSARAGAAPFGNQPQHF.

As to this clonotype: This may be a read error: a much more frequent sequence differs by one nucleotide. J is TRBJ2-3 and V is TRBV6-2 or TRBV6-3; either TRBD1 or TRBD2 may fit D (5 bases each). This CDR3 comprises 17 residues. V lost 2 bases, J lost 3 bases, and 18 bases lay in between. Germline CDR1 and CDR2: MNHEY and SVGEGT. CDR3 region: CASSYLRDHLGTDTQYF. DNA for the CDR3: TGTGCCAGCAGTTACCTCAGGGACCACCTCGGGACAGATACGCAGTATTTT.

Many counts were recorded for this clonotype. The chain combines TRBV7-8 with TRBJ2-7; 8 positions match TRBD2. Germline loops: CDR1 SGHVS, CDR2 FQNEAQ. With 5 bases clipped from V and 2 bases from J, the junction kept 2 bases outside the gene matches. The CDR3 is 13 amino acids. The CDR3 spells CASSRAGAYEQYF. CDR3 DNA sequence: TGTGCCAGCAGCCGAGCGGGGGCCTACGAGCAGTACTTC.

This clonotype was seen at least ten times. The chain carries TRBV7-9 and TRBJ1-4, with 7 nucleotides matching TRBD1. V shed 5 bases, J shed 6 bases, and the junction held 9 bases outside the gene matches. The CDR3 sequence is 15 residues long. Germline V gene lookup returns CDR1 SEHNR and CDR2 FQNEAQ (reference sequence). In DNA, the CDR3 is TGTGCCAGCAGCCCAAAGACAGGGCGGTATGAAAAACTGTTTTTT. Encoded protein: CASSPKTGRYEKLFF.

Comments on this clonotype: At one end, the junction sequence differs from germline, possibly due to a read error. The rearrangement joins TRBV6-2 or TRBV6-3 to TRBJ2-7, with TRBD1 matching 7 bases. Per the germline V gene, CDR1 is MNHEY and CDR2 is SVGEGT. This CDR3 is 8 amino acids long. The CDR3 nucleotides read TGCGCCCGGACAGGGCAGTACTTC. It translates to CARTGQYF.

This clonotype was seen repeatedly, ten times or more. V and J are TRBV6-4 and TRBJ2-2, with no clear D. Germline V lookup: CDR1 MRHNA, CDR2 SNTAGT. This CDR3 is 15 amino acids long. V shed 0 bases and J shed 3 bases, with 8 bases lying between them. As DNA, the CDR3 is TGTGCCAGCAGTGACTCTGCTTGGGACACCGGGGAGCTGTTTTTT. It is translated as CASSDSAWDTGELFF.

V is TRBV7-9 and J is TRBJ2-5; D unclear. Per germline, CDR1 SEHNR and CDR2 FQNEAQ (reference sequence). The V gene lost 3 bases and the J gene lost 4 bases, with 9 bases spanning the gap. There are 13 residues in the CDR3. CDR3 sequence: CASSFYSGETQYF. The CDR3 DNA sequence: TGTGCCAGCAGCTTTTATTCGGGAGAGACCCAGTACTTC.

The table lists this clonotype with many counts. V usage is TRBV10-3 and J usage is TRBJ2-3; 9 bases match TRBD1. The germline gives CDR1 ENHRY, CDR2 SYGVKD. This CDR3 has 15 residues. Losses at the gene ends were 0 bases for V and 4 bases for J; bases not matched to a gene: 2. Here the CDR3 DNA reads TGTGCCATCAGTGAGTCTTACAGGGGGCCAGATACGCAGTATTTT. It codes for CAISESYRGPDTQYF.

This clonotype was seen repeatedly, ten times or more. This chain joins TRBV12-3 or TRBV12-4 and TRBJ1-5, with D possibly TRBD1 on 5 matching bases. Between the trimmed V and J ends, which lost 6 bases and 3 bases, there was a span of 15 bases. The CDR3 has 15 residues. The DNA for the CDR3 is TGTGCCAGCAGCCCCGGGGCCCTTCACAATCAGCCCCAGCATTTT. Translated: CASSPGALHNQPQHF.

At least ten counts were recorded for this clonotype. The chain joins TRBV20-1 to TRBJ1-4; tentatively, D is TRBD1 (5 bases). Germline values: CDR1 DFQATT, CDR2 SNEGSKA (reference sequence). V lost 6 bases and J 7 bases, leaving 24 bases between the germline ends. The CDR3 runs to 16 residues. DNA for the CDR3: TGCAGTGCGAGCGCCCCCGGGGCGCCGACCCCTGAAAAACTGTTTTTT. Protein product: CSASAPGAPTPEKLFF.

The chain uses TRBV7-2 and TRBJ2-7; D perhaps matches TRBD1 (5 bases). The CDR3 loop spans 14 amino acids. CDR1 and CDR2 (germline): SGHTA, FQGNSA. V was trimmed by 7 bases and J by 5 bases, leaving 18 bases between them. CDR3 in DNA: TGTGCCAGCAAACCCTCTCTTTGGGGCGACGAGCAGTACTTC. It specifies CASKPSLWGDEQYF.

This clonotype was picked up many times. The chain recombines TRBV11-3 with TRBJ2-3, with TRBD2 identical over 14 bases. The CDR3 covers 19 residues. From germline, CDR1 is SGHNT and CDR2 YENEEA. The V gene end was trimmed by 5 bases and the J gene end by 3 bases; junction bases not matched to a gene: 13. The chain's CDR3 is CASSATSGRAQFGTDTQYF. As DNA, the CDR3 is TGTGCCAGCAGCGCGACTAGCGGGAGGGCCCAGTTTGGGACAGATACGCAGTATTTT.

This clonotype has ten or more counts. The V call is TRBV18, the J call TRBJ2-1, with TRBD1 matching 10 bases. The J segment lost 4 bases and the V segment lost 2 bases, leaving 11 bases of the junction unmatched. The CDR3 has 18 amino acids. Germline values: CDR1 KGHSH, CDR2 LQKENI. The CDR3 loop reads CASSPGTGEIAYYNEQFF. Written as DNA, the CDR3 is TGTGCCAGCTCACCAGGGACAGGGGAAATTGCCTATTACAATGAGCAGTTCTTC.

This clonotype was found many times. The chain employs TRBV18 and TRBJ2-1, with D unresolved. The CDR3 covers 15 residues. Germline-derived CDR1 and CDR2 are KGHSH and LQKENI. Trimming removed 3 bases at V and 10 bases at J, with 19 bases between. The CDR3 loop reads CASSPPSNVGFEQFF. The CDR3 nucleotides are TGTGCCAGCTCACCCCCTAGTAACGTGGGCTTCGAGCAGTTCTTC.

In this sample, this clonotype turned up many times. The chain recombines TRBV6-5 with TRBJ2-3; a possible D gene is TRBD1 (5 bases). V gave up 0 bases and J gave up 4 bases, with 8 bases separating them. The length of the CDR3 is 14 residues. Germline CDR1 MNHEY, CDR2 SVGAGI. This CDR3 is CASSYSVGADTQYF. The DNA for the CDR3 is TGTGCCAGCAGTTACTCGGTAGGGGCAGATACGCAGTATTTT.